This passage covers 10 T cell receptor beta chains from one sample sequenced in a study of response to subunit inactivated influenza vaccine. Each CDR3 protein is one row after TCRdb ran MiXCR on the RT-PCR reads. The sample carries hundreds of thousands of distinct CDR3 sequences, around 11% recorded once. Another study also made use of these data, one on T cells expressing NK-cell markers. In that study: 5'RACE template switching with UMIs generated TCR beta cDNA.

Here the sequenced sample was PBMCs from blood, taken on the day of vaccination. Receptors were obtained from a man aged 45 to 65 who received an inactivated influenza vaccine.

This clonotype has a count of ten or more. The CDR3 sequence is CASSSGTSPTDTQYF. The CDR3 region has the DNA TGCGCCAGCAGCTCAGGGACATCCCCCACAGATACGCAGTATTTT. The rearrangement uses TRBV5-1 and TRBJ2-3; a weak D match, TRBD1 (6 bases). Germline CDR1 SGHRS, CDR2 YFSETQ. This CDR3 contains 15 residues. Trimming cost V 3 bases and J 2 bases, with 13 bases left between them.

V is TRBV20-1 and J is TRBJ1-1; TRBD1 agrees at 7 bases. CDR3 length equals 14 residues. The junction had 6 bases not matched to a gene; V was cut back by 3 bases and J by 2 bases. The V gene's germline CDR1 is DFQATT and CDR2 SNEGSKA (reference sequence). CDR3 sequence (DNA): TGCAGTGCTAGGGACAGGAAATTTAACACTGAAGCTTTCTTT. Protein: CSARDRKFNTEAFF.

This clonotype has just a few counts. This chain links TRBV21-1 with TRBJ2-3; TRBD2, the table's D call, was not compared with the DNA. TRBV21-1 constitutes a pseudogene. CDR3 length equals 18 residues. The CDR3 reads CASSKVFLKRGGLDTQYF. As DNA, the CDR3 is TGTGCCAGCAGCAAAGTTTTCCTTAAGCGGGGGGGCTTGGATACGCAGTATTTT.

The chain links TRBV28 to TRBJ2-7, with a possible D match to TRBD1 (6 bases). Germline CDR1 is MDHEN and CDR2 is SYDVKM. Between the trimmed V and J ends, which lost 2 bases and 4 bases, there was a span of 12 bases. The CDR3 is made up of 14 amino acids. The CDR3 DNA follows: TGTGCCAGCAGTTTAACTGCCAGGGGTTACGAGCAGTACTTC. Its protein product is CASSLTARGYEQYF.

This clonotype has only a few counts. The rearrangement links TRBV12-3 or TRBV12-4 to TRBJ1-1, with D maybe TRBD1 (6 bases). The V and J ends lost 5 bases and 6 bases respectively, with 16 bases between them. The CDR3 contains 14 residues. CDR3 in DNA: TGTGCCAGCAGTCTGGACCGGGCAGGGGCTGAAGCTTTCTTT. Translated, it gives CASSLDRAGAEAFF.

The rearrangement links TRBV11-3 to TRBJ2-7, with D tentatively TRBD1 (6 bases). CDR3 length equals 14 residues. Between the trimmed V and J ends, which lost 0 bases and 3 bases, there was a span of 9 bases. Germline lookup yields CDR1 SGHNT and CDR2 YENEEA. CDR3 nucleotides: TGTGCCAGCAGCTTAGATCAGGGGAGCTACGAGCAGTACTTC. Amino acid sequence: CASSLDQGSYEQYF.

This clonotype turned up a few times. The chain has TRBV6-5 and TRBJ1-1; 8 bases match TRBD1. Germline CDR1 is MNHEY and CDR2 is SVGAGI. The CDR3 loop spans 12 amino acids. V trimming: 6 bases; J trimming: 5 bases; junction bases outside the gene matches: 2. The CDR3: CASSHRGTEAFF. The CDR3 region has the DNA TGTGCCAGCAGCCACAGGGGGACTGAAGCTTTCTTT.

This clonotype was recorded at least ten times. The rearrangement links TRBV28 to TRBJ1-6; possibly TRBD1 for D (5 bases). V was cut by 4 bases and J by 5 bases, with 12 bases left in between. This CDR3 contains 15 residues. Germline V CDR1 and CDR2: MDHEN, SYDVKM. DNA of the CDR3: TGTGCCAGCAGTTCCGGGACGGTGAATAATTCACCCCTCCACTTT. As protein: CASSSGTVNNSPLHF.

J is TRBJ2-2 and V is TRBV7-2; D may be TRBD2 (6 bases). Per the germline V gene, CDR1 is SGHTA and CDR2 is FQGNSA. V lost 5 bases and J lost 7, with 11 bases in between. The CDR3 covers 13 residues. CDR3 amino acids: CASSKTRVGELFF. DNA for the CDR3: TGTGCCAGCAGCAAGACTAGGGTCGGGGAGCTGTTTTTT.

This clonotype was picked up a small number of times. This chain connects TRBV10-1 to TRBJ2-1; D remains unclear. Germline V CDR1 and CDR2: WNHNN, SYGVQD (reference sequence). This CDR3 is 14 amino acids long. Trimming removed 6 bases from V and 5 bases from J, with 14 bases in between. The CDR3 DNA reads as TGCGCCAGCAGAAGTCCAGAACCCCACAATGAGCAGTTCTTC. It is translated as CASRSPEPHNEQFF.